One sample yielded the 27 T cell receptor beta chains listed below, sequenced in a study of regulatory T cells in long-lasting Graves disease. Building of the TCR beta libraries involved iRepertoire HTBI primers and Arm-PCR of CDR3 regions. One entry per CDR3 protein results from TCRdb running MiXCR on the multiplex PCR reads. The sample has approximately 690,000 distinct CDR3 sequences; about 30% are singletons. As to time point: persistent/refractory GD, antithyroid drugs over 5 years with positive TRAb. PBMC RNA served as the TCR library source. Material: peripheral blood mononuclear cells (PBMCs), obtained when the disease was refractory, from a patient treated with antithyroid drugs. Receptor source: a female donor with Graves disease.

The rearrangement uses TRBV6-1 and TRBJ1-2, with TRBD1 matching 8 bases. This CDR3 region has 15 residues. CDR1 MNHNS and CDR2 SASEGT come from the germline V gene. V lost 5 bases to trimming and J lost 5 bases; unmatched junction nucleotides: 10. The CDR3 DNA reads as TGTGCCAGCAGTCAAGGACAGGGAAACCCATATGGCTACACCTTC. It encodes CASSQGQGNPYGYTF.

The chain employs TRBV11-3 and TRBJ2-2; tentatively, D is TRBD2 (5 bases). V was trimmed by 5 bases and J by 6 bases, leaving 19 bases between them. The CDR3 spans 16 residues. Germline CDR1 SGHNT, CDR2 YENEEA. DNA of the CDR3: TGTGCCAGCAGCGTCACTCCGACGGGAATACCCGGGGAGCTGTTTTTT. It codes for CASSVTPTGIPGELFF. The full variable domain, its missing parts supplied by reference TRBV11-3 and TRBJ2-2, is EAGVVQSPRYKIIEKKQPVAFWCNPISGHNTLYWYLQNLGQGPELLIRYENEEAVDDSQLPKDRFSAERLKGVDSTLKIQPAELGDSAVYLCASSVTPTGIPGELFFGEGSRLTVL.

A few counts support this clonotype. The chain employs TRBV27 and TRBJ1-2; maybe TRBD1 (6 bases). CDR1 and CDR2 (germline): MNHEY, SMNVEV (reference sequence). The CDR3 is 15 amino acids. V lost 3 bases and J lost 5, with 16 bases in between. The CDR3 bases are TGTGCCAGCAGTTTTGCCGCCACCCAGGGGTATGGCTACACCTTC. Encoded protein: CASSFAATQGYGYTF.

The chain couples TRBV6-5 to TRBJ1-5; D may be TRBD1 (5 bases). The CDR3 loop spans 16 amino acids. V was pared by 0 bases and J by 1 base, with 10 bases between. Germline-derived CDR1 and CDR2 are MNHEY and SVGAGI. The CDR3: CASSYSGGRSNQPQHF. In DNA, the CDR3 is TGTGCCAGCAGTTACTCTGGGGGTAGAAGCAATCAGCCCCAGCATTTT.

This clonotype turned up a few times. The V and J genes are TRBV2 and TRBJ1-3; the D is unclear. Trimming shortened V by 8 bases and J by 0 bases, and 11 bases separated the two germline ends. Germline lookup yields CDR1 SNHLY and CDR2 FYNNEI. The CDR3 sequence is 14 residues long. CDR3 sequence (DNA): TGTGCCAGCGGAACGGGTAGCTCTGGAAACACCATATATTTT. Protein: CASGTGSSGNTIYF.

V and J are TRBV3-1 and TRBJ2-7; TRBD1 agrees at 12 bases. The CDR3 covers 15 residues. Trimming at V came to 3 bases and at J to 5 bases, leaving 5 bases not matched to a gene. CDR1 is LGHDT and CDR2 is YNNKEL in the germline V gene (reference sequence). For the CDR3, the DNA is TGTGCCAGCAGCCACCCGGGACAGGGGGCTCACGAGCAGTACTTC. It yields the protein CASSHPGQGAHEQYF.

This chain joins TRBV28 and TRBJ1-6; weak D call: TRBD1 (6 bases). This CDR3 region has 11 residues. Germline V gene lookup returns CDR1 MDHEN and CDR2 SYDVKM. V was shortened by 6 bases and J by 12 bases, with 9 bases between the two germline ends. CDR3 sequence (DNA): TGTGCCAGCAGCCTGACAGGACCCCTCCACTTT. This encodes CASSLTGPLHF.

The rearrangement links TRBV5-1 to TRBJ1-1; possibly TRBD1 for D (6 bases). CDR3 length: 14 amino acids. The germline CDR1 and CDR2 sequences are SGHRS and YFSETQ. V dropped 4 bases and J dropped 2 bases, with 12 bases sitting between them. The CDR3 coding sequence is TGCGCCAGCAGCACTGCCAGGGGAAACACTGAAGCTTTCTTT. This codes for CASSTARGNTEAFF. Together with reference TRBV5-1 and TRBJ1-1, the CDR3 gives the full variable domain: KAGVTQTPRYLIKTRGQQVTLSCSPISGHRSVSWYQQTPGQGLQFLFEYFSETQRNKGNFPGRFSGRQFSNSRSEMNVSTLELGDSALYLCASSTARGNTEAFFGQGTRLTVV.

This clonotype was counted only a few times. This sequence joins TRBV20-1 and TRBJ1-5, with 8 bases that match TRBD1. This CDR3 contains 15 residues. V was pared by 5 bases and J by 0 bases, with 6 bases of the junction left unmatched. Germline V gene lookup returns CDR1 DFQATT and CDR2 SNEGSKA (reference sequence). This chain's CDR3 is CSAVQGGFSNQPQHF. The CDR3 DNA reads TGCAGTGCTGTACAGGGGGGATTTAGCAATCAGCCCCAGCATTTT.

CDR3: CASSLGGVSGNTIYF. CDR3 DNA sequence: TGCGCCAGCAGCTTGGGGGGTGTCTCTGGAAACACCATATATTTT. The chain couples TRBV5-1 to TRBJ1-3, with no clear D. Germline V gives CDR1 SGHRS, CDR2 YFSETQ. Deletions cut 0 bases from V and 0 bases from J, with 7 bases between. The CDR3 sequence is 15 residues long.

This clonotype has at least ten counts. V and J are TRBV2 and TRBJ2-5; TRBD2 matches at 9 bases. J lost 1 base, V lost 5 bases, and 8 bases had no gene match. Germline V gives CDR1 SNHLY, CDR2 FYNNEI. This CDR3 region has 16 residues. The CDR3, as DNA: TGTGCCAGCAGTTTAGGGGCGGGAGGGCCCCAAGAGACCCAGTACTTC. Translation gives CASSLGAGGPQETQYF.

This clonotype occurred a few times. The chain recombines TRBV11-2 with TRBJ1-1; weak D call: TRBD1 (5 bases). From germline, CDR1 is SGHAT and CDR2 FQNNGV. The CDR3 is made up of 16 amino acids. Trimming cost V 4 bases and J 1 base, with 16 bases left between them. Here the CDR3 reads CASSSNTLTGNTEAFF. The CDR3 bases are TGTGCCAGCAGCTCGAATACGCTAACAGGGAACACTGAAGCTTTCTTT.

The chain recombines TRBV20-1 with TRBJ1-2; D is possibly TRBD1 (6 bases). V gave up 3 bases and J gave up 8 bases, with 13 bases separating them. CDR1 is DFQATT and CDR2 is SNEGSKA in the germline V gene (reference sequence). The CDR3 has 12 amino acids. This CDR3 reads CSARLGAGGYTF. CDR3 nucleotides: TGCAGTGCTAGGTTGGGGGCCGGCGGCTACACCTTC.

This clonotype was seen a handful of times. The V and J genes are TRBV11-2 and TRBJ1-3, with a weak D call TRBD1 (5 bases). Germline loops: CDR1 SGHAT, CDR2 FQNNGV. Trimming stripped 2 bases from V and 4 bases from J, with 9 bases between. The length of the CDR3 is 14 residues. The CDR3 reads CASSLQGLGNTIYF. CDR3 bases: TGTGCCAGCAGCTTACAGGGCCTCGGAAACACCATATATTTT.

This clonotype was observed a handful of times. The J gene is TRBJ1-6, the V gene TRBV11-2; possible D gene TRBD1, 6 bases. The V and J ends lost 3 bases and 11 bases respectively, with 11 bases between them. CDR3 length equals 13 residues. CDR1 is SGHAT, CDR2 FQNNGV, per germline. In DNA, the CDR3 is TGTGCCAGCAGCTTGGGGGGGCCCCCACCCCTCCACTTT. It codes for CASSLGGPPPLHF.

V gene TRBV27 combines with J gene TRBJ1-1; 9 bases match TRBD1. CDR1 MNHEY and CDR2 SMNVEV come from the germline V gene (reference sequence). The CDR3 contains 16 residues. J lost 3 bases, V lost 2 bases, and 7 bases had no gene match. CDR3 coding DNA: TGTGCCAGCAGTTTACTATACAGGGGGCAAGACACTGAAGCTTTCTTT. As protein: CASSLLYRGQDTEAFF.

A word on this clonotype: With a much larger clone just one base away, this may be a read error. The gene calls are TRBV6-8 and TRBJ2-5; a weak D match, TRBD2 (5 bases). Trimming took 6 bases from V and 2 from J, leaving 16 bases between them. The V gene's germline CDR1 is MNHGY and CDR2 SAAAGT. The CDR3 spans 15 residues. The CDR3 coding sequence is TGTGCCAGCAGCCAAGCCATAGCGACACAAGAGACCCAGTACTTC. This codes for CASSQAIATQETQYF.

This clonotype has more than one count but fewer than ten. This chain joins TRBV3-1 and TRBJ1-2; possibly TRBD1 for D (6 bases). With 2 bases removed from V and 8 bases from J, the gap between germline ends came to 15 bases. The CDR3 runs 14 residues. Looked up from germline, CDR1 is LGHDT and CDR2 is YNNKEL (reference sequence). The DNA of the CDR3 is TGTGCCAGCAGCCAAACCTACAGGGATTTGGGCTACACCTTC. This translates into CASSQTYRDLGYTF.

This clonotype has a handful of counts. Here the CDR3 reads CASSLEVAGVSYEQYF. The CDR3 DNA reads TGTGCCAGCAGCTTAGAAGTAGCGGGTGTATCCTACGAGCAGTACTTC. The chain is built from TRBV11-2 and TRBJ2-7, with TRBD2 identical over 7 bases. The CDR3 covers 16 residues. Germline V gene data show CDR1 as SGHAT and CDR2 as FQNNGV. Losses at the gene ends were 0 bases for V and 1 base for J; bases not matched to a gene: 6.

The V and J genes are TRBV20-1 and TRBJ2-3; 8 positions match TRBD2. Per germline, CDR1 DFQATT and CDR2 SNEGSKA (reference sequence). J was trimmed by 2 bases and V by 1 base; bases with no gene match: 8. CDR3 length: 16 amino acids. The DNA of the CDR3 is TGCAGTGCTAGAGCGTGGATAGCGGGGAACACAGATACGCAGTATTTT. This translates into CSARAWIAGNTDTQYF.

The J gene is TRBJ1-1, the V gene TRBV7-2; 7 bases match TRBD1. Germline CDR1 reads SGHTA; CDR2 reads FQGNSA. V trimming: 1 base; J trimming: 10 bases; junction bases outside the gene matches: 6. CDR3 length: 13 amino acids. CDR3 loop: CASSLDRTGIAFF. CDR3 coding DNA: TGTGCCAGCAGCTTAGACCGGACAGGAATAGCTTTCTTT. Variable domain in full (rest from reference TRBV7-2 and TRBJ1-1): GAGVSQSPSNKVTEKGKDVELRCDPISGHTALYWYRQSLGQGLEFLIYFQGNSAPDKSGLPSDRFSAERTGGSVSTLTIQRTQQEDSAVYLCASSLDRTGIAFFGQGTRLTVV.

V is TRBV7-2 and J is TRBJ2-7; TRBD2 aligns across 10 bases. The CDR3 covers 15 residues. V was pared by 4 bases and J by 2 bases, with 5 bases of the junction left unmatched. Germline values: CDR1 SGHTA, CDR2 FQGNSA. The CDR3 reads CASSSERGGPYEQYF. CDR3 nucleotides: TGTGCCAGCAGCTCCGAGCGGGGGGGGCCCTACGAGCAGTACTTC.

Comment on this clonotype: A junction boundary mismatches the germline segment, possibly from a read error. This chain joins TRBV6-5 and TRBJ2-5; weak D call: TRBD2 (5 bases). The V gene's germline CDR1 is MNHEY and CDR2 SVGAGI. This CDR3 comprises 13 residues. The DNA for the CDR3 is TGTGCCGGCAGTTACGGGATGGGCGAAGGGCAGTACTTC. Translated: CAGSYGMGEGQYF.

This clonotype showed up many times. This sequence joins TRBV2 and TRBJ1-1; D remains ambiguous. There are 15 residues in the CDR3. V gave up 3 bases and J gave up 5 bases, with 16 bases separating them. Germline V gives CDR1 SNHLY, CDR2 FYNNEI. As DNA, the CDR3 is TGTGCCAGCAGTGAGATTATGGCGGGAGGGACTGAAGCTTTCTTT. Protein: CASSEIMAGGTEAFF.

This clonotype was counted at least ten times. CDR3 DNA: TGTGCCAGCAGCTTAGCGGGGCCAGCGCCGGTGGGCACCTTC. Its protein is CASSLAGPAPVGTF. J is TRBJ1-2 and V is TRBV11-2, with D perhaps matching TRBD1 (5 bases). This CDR3 is built from 14 residues. The germline V gene has CDR1 SGHAT and CDR2 FQNNGV. The V and J ends lost 1 base and 13 bases respectively, with 19 bases between them.

This clonotype was seen only a few times. The V and J genes are TRBV29-1 and TRBJ1-1; D not resolved. CDR1 and CDR2 from the germline V gene are SQVTM and ANQGSEA. The CDR3 runs 12 residues. Trimming pared 4 bases from V and 5 bases from J, leaving 11 bases between. The CDR3 region has the DNA TGCAGCGTTGTAGCTGTTGGGACTGAAGCTTTCTTT. Translating gives CSVVAVGTEAFF. The whole variable domain, remainder taken from reference TRBV29-1 and TRBJ1-1, is SAVISQKPSRDICQRGTSLTIQCQVDSQVTMMFWYRQQPGQSLTLIATANQGSEATYESGFVIDKFPISRPNLTFSTLTVSNMSPEDSSIYLCSVVAVGTEAFFGQGTRLTVV.

Of note for this clonotype: The junction departs from the called germline gene at one end, perhaps through a read error. This chain joins TRBV5-1 and TRBJ1-1; D is perhaps TRBD1 (6 bases). Germline V gene data show CDR1 as SGHRS and CDR2 as YFSETQ. The CDR3 has 15 amino acids. The CDR3: CASSLVTGLDTGAFF. The CDR3 DNA follows: TGCGCCAGCAGCTTGGTGACAGGATTGGACACTGGAGCTTTCTTT.